This paragraph reports one TCR beta chain. The data were taken from a study of technical replicates of blood from a handful of donors. CDR3 length: 17 residues. Trimming left V 0 bases short and J 5 bases short, with 20 bases between. CDR1 and CDR2 (germline): SGHRS, YFSETQ. Produced via immunoSEQ multiplex PCR; TCRdb's table is partial and in-frame only. Among more than 65,000 clones listed, approximately 93% were seen once. This TCR was recovered from a human donor in good health. The sample comprised T cells isolated from PBMCs. The V gene is TRBV5-1, the J gene TRBJ1-2; a possible D gene is TRBD1 (6 bases). The CDR3 here is CASSLDVGRQVSYGYTF. CDR3 in DNA: TGCGCCAGCAGCTTGGATGTGGGGAGACAGGTATCATATGGCTACACCTTC.